This T cell receptor (beta chain) was sequenced during a study of memory CD4+ T cells and cytomegalovirus serostatus. Trimming pared 7 bases from V and 0 bases from J, leaving 6 bases between. Looked up from germline, CDR1 is LNHDA and CDR2 is SQIVND (reference sequence). The CDR3 totals 13 residues. Single viable CD3+CD4+CD8-CD45RO+ cells were sorted as the memory CD4+ T cells. Original methodology: After removing out-of-frame reads, 2,204,828 distinct TCRbeta sequences remained. Assay: immunoSEQ multiplex PCR; the TCRdb copy retains only in-frame clones and omits some. V, J and clone size are those of that table, while D and trimming were read from the DNA. The sample consists of tens of thousands of clones, about 80% of them appearing once. This clone was detected only a few times. Its antigen is as yet unknown. Overall study findings and caveats: CD4+ memory repertoires contained about two fifths of the 164 reported CMV TCRbeta sequences. Suggested: most of the CMV-linked TCR signature lies in CD4+ memory cells.

This TCR was recovered from an adult in good health and CMV-seropositive. The J gene is TRBJ2-2, the V gene TRBV19; no reliable D call. Specimen: memory CD4+ T cells from blood. Written as DNA, the CDR3 is TGTGCCAGTATGACGACGAACACCGGGGAGCTGTTTTTT. It yields the protein CASMTTNTGELFF. Looking up the rest from reference TRBV19 and TRBJ2-2 gives the full variable domain: DGGITQSPKYLFRKEGQNVTLSCEQNLNHDAMYWYRQDPGQGLRLIYYSQIVNDFQKGDIAEGYSVSREKKESFPLTVTSAQKNPTAFYLCASMTTNTGELFFGEGSRLTVL.